The 29 T cell receptor beta chains given below trace back to one sample, sequenced in a study of identical twins. A single record per CDR3 protein comes from TCRdb applying MiXCR to the 5' RACE reads. Among 750,000 to 950,000 distinct CDR3 sequences listed, approximately 13% were seen once. These data were likewise used in another study, on yellow fever vaccine responses in identical twins.

Sequenced sample: PBMCs. The source of these receptors is a young woman in good health.

This chain links TRBV12-3 or TRBV12-4 with TRBJ2-4; 8 positions agree with TRBD1. The CDR3 runs 14 residues. V lost 6 bases, J lost 8 bases, and 9 bases stayed unmatched. CDR3 DNA sequence: TGTGCCAGCAGCGACATAGACAGGGGTTACATTCAGTACTTC. This gives the protein CASSDIDRGYIQYF.

This chain connects TRBV10-3 to TRBJ2-7; 7 positions agree with TRBD1. The germline gives CDR1 ENHRY, CDR2 SYGVKD. The CDR3 contains 14 residues. V shed 8 bases and J 3 bases; nucleotides not matched to a gene: 10. CDR3 DNA: TGTGCCATCGGCGCCGGACAGGATGACTACGAGCAGTACGTC. The encoded protein is CAIGAGQDDYEQYV.

This clonotype was detected ten times or more. The rearrangement links TRBV5-1 to TRBJ2-3; 10 positions agree with TRBD2. With V trimmed by 0 bases and J by 4 bases, 5 bases remained unmatched. This CDR3 spans 16 amino acids. Germline CDR1 is SGHRS and CDR2 is YFSETQ. The CDR3 loop reads CASSLVYSGGADTQYF. Here the CDR3 DNA reads TGCGCCAGCAGCTTGGTGTACAGCGGGGGGGCAGATACGCAGTATTTT.

This clonotype has just a few counts. The chain's CDR3 is CASSQEGNIGSPLHF. The CDR3 DNA reads TGCGCCAGCAGCCAAGAGGGGAACATAGGGTCACCCCTCCACTTT. The chain combines TRBV4-1 with TRBJ1-6; no clear D gene. This CDR3 comprises 15 residues. Germline lookup yields CDR1 MGHRA and CDR2 YSYEKL. Trimming shortened V by 0 bases and J by 10 bases, and 13 bases separated the two germline ends.

This rearrangement joins TRBV20-1 to TRBJ2-1; 11 bases are a match to TRBD2. V trimming: 6 bases; J trimming: 0 bases; junction bases outside the gene matches: 10. Germline V gives CDR1 DFQATT, CDR2 SNEGSKA (reference sequence). The length of the CDR3 is 17 residues. CDR3: CSARPTSGTSSYNEQFF. CDR3 bases: TGCAGTGCCAGACCGACTAGCGGGACAAGCTCCTACAATGAGCAGTTCTTC.

This clonotype has more than one count but fewer than ten. The chain links TRBV6-6 to TRBJ1-1; no firm D call. The V end was cut by 4 bases, the J end by 8 bases, with 11 bases between. Germline CDR1 and CDR2: MNHNY and SVGAGI (reference sequence). The CDR3 has 12 amino acids. In DNA form, the CDR3 reads TGTGCCAGCAGTTTGCAAGCCTTGGAAGCTTTCTTT. Its protein product is CASSLQALEAFF.

The V and J genes are TRBV20-1 and TRBJ2-5, with 9 bases matching TRBD2. Trimming took 6 bases from V and 5 from J; bases not matched to a gene: 7. The germline V gene encodes CDR1 DFQATT and CDR2 SNEGSKA (reference sequence). The CDR3 contains 13 residues. CDR3 protein: CSAGAGGSETQYF. The CDR3 DNA reads TGCAGTGCAGGAGCGGGGGGTTCGGAGACCCAGTACTTC.

This clonotype was seen only a few times. At one end the junction does not follow the germline gene, possibly because of a read error. CDR3 amino acids: CSALSGGGERLFF. As DNA, the CDR3 is TGCAGTGCTCTTTCAGGGGGCGGTGAAAGACTGTTTTTT. The chain couples TRBV20-1 to TRBJ1-4; 8 bases align to TRBD1. The CDR3 totals 13 residues. Germline V CDR1 and CDR2: DFQATT, SNEGSKA (reference sequence).

The rearrangement uses TRBV29-1 and TRBJ2-2; 7 bases align to TRBD2. Trimming at V came to 6 bases and at J to 4 bases, leaving 8 bases not matched to a gene. Germline V gene sequence: CDR1 SQVTM, CDR2 ANQGSEA. This CDR3 has 14 residues. CDR3 DNA: TGCAGCGTAGAAACTAGCGTTCTCACCGGGGAGCTGTTTTTT. It encodes CSVETSVLTGELFF.

This chain joins TRBV5-1 and TRBJ2-7; D is undetermined. This CDR3 spans 14 amino acids. The germline gives CDR1 SGHRS, CDR2 YFSETQ. V was pared by 1 base and J by 5 bases, with 13 bases between. CDR3 in amino acids: CASSLYYLRDEQYF. In nucleotides, the CDR3 is TGCGCCAGCAGCTTGTATTACCTAAGGGACGAGCAGTACTTC.

The chain carries TRBV12-5 and TRBJ2-7; 10 positions agree with TRBD2. Germline V gives CDR1 LGHNT, CDR2 FRNRAP. J lost 7 bases, V lost 3 bases, and 9 bases had no gene match. This CDR3 spans 15 amino acids. CDR3 in DNA: TGTGCTAGTGGTTTCTACCTAGCGGGAGTCAAAGAGCAGTACTTC. Encoded protein: CASGFYLAGVKEQYF.

In its sample, this clonotype was seen a few times. This chain connects TRBV7-9 to TRBJ2-1, with D tentatively TRBD2 (6 bases). Germline CDR1 reads SEHNR; CDR2 reads FQNEAQ (reference sequence). V lost 6 bases and J 7 bases, leaving 13 bases between the germline ends. This CDR3 spans 13 amino acids. The chain's CDR3 is CASRSSGGNEQFF. Here the CDR3 DNA reads TGTGCCAGCAGATCAAGTGGGGGGAATGAGCAGTTCTTC.

This chain connects TRBV7-9 to TRBJ2-3; 11 bases align to TRBD2. The germline V gene has CDR1 SEHNR and CDR2 FQNEAQ (reference sequence). J was trimmed by 4 bases and V by 3 bases; bases with no gene match: 6. The CDR3 has 16 amino acids. CDR3 sequence: CASSLGLADRADTQYF. DNA for the CDR3: TGTGCCAGCAGCTTGGGACTAGCGGATCGAGCAGATACGCAGTATTTT.

Only a few counts were recorded for this clonotype. V and J are TRBV29-1 and TRBJ1-2; a weak D match, TRBD1 (5 bases). The germline V and J ends were trimmed by 6 bases and 5 bases, with 16 bases remaining between them. The CDR3 has 13 residues. Looked up from germline, CDR1 is SQVTM and CDR2 is ANQGSEA. The CDR3 nucleotides are TGCAGCGTCAGCCCCCAGGGAGGGTATGGCTACACCTTC. Residues: CSVSPQGGYGYTF.

CDR3 residues: CASSLLWGAKNIQYF. DNA of the CDR3: TGTGCCAGCAGCTTGTTGTGGGGAGCCAAAAACATTCAGTACTTC. This chain joins TRBV28 and TRBJ2-4; D call uncertain. From germline, CDR1 is MDHEN and CDR2 SYDVKM. This CDR3 is built from 15 residues. With 6 bases removed from V and 0 bases from J, the gap between germline ends came to 12 bases.

The chain uses TRBV6-5 and TRBJ2-5; unclear D gene. Germline lookup yields CDR1 MNHEY and CDR2 SVGAGI. This CDR3 comprises 15 residues. The V and J ends lost 2 bases and 5 bases respectively, with 15 bases between them. The CDR3 sequence is CASSYGRRNDETQYF. DNA of the CDR3: TGTGCCAGCAGTTACGGGCGACGGAATGACGAGACCCAGTACTTC.

V is TRBV20-1 and J is TRBJ2-7, with no clear D. The V gene's germline CDR1 is DFQATT and CDR2 SNEGSKA (reference sequence). The V end lost 3 bases, the J end lost 0 bases, and 6 bases lay between the germline ends. The CDR3 length is 12 residues. CDR3 in amino acids: CSARWNSYEQYV. In nucleotides, the CDR3 is TGCAGTGCTAGGTGGAACTCCTACGAGCAGTACGTC.

This clonotype was detected only a few times. The CDR3 protein is CASSPLTGGLDTEAFF. CDR3 coding DNA: TGTGCCAGCAGCCCTTTAACAGGGGGCCTGGACACTGAAGCTTTCTTT. The chain joins TRBV27 to TRBJ1-1, with TRBD1 matching over 9 bases. The trim removed 6 bases at V and 3 bases at J, leaving 11 bases unmatched. The CDR3 spans 16 residues. Per the germline V gene, CDR1 is MNHEY and CDR2 is SMNVEV (reference sequence).

This clonotype was detected a few times. The chain employs TRBV11-2 and TRBJ2-3, with TRBD2 matching 12 bases. Looked up from germline, CDR1 is SGHAT and CDR2 is FQNNGV. The CDR3 has 15 amino acids. The trim removed 6 bases at V and 6 bases at J, leaving 7 bases unmatched. The CDR3 coding sequence is TGTGCCAGCAGTCCACTAGCGGGGGGTATGGATACGCAGTATTTT. As protein: CASSPLAGGMDTQYF.

The V gene is TRBV29-1, the J gene TRBJ2-2; 10 nucleotides line up with TRBD1. J lost 8 bases, V lost 6 bases, and 15 bases had no gene match. CDR3 length equals 16 residues. The V gene's germline CDR1 is SQVTM and CDR2 ANQGSEA. The CDR3 loop reads CSVQGLGQGITGELFF. The CDR3 region has the DNA TGCAGCGTCCAGGGCTTGGGACAGGGGATAACAGGGGAGCTGTTTTTT.

This clonotype has a count of ten or more. The rearrangement joins TRBV2 to TRBJ2-7, with D possibly TRBD2 on 5 matching bases. The length of the CDR3 is 10 residues. The germline V gene encodes CDR1 SNHLY and CDR2 FYNNEI. V lost 6 bases to trimming and J lost 7 bases, with 7 bases between them. CDR3 sequence (DNA): TGTGCCAGCAGCGGAGGTGAGCAGTACGTC. Protein sequence: CASSGGEQYV.

The chain links TRBV4-1 to TRBJ1-1; 9 positions agree with TRBD1. Unmatched junction bases numbered 6, after V lost 1 base and J lost 6 bases. The germline V gene has CDR1 MGHRA and CDR2 YSYEKL. This CDR3 comprises 15 residues. Here the CDR3 reads CASSQAPGQGSEAFF. The CDR3 DNA reads as TGCGCCAGCAGCCAAGCACCGGGACAGGGCTCTGAAGCTTTCTTT.

The chain joins TRBV18 to TRBJ2-5; no definite D call. The CDR3 loop spans 13 amino acids. Germline CDR1 is KGHSH and CDR2 is LQKENI. The germline V and J ends were trimmed by 1 base and 5 bases, with 8 bases remaining between them. CDR3 DNA: TGTGCCAGCTCACCACAAAGCCGGGAGACCCAGTACTTC. It yields the protein CASSPQSRETQYF.

This clonotype has only a few counts. This chain joins TRBV10-3 and TRBJ1-2; the D is unclear. The CDR3 covers 14 residues. Trimming took off 6 bases at V and 0 bases at J, with 11 bases between the two ends. Germline V lookup: CDR1 ENHRY, CDR2 SYGVKD. CDR3 coding DNA: TGTGCCATCAGAGGGTTGGAGGCTAACTATGGCTACACCTTC. Residues: CAIRGLEANYGYTF.

This clonotype showed up just a few times. This sequence joins TRBV18 and TRBJ2-6, with unresolved D. This CDR3 comprises 15 residues. V was clipped by 4 bases and J by 0 bases, with 7 bases between them. Looked up from germline, CDR1 is KGHSH and CDR2 is LQKENI. The CDR3 here is CASSQGTSGANVLTF. DNA of the CDR3: TGTGCCAGCTCACAGGGAACCTCTGGGGCCAACGTCCTGACTTTC.

The chain links TRBV15 to TRBJ2-7, with D possibly being TRBD2 (7 bases). The germline V and J ends were trimmed by 8 bases and 2 bases, with 16 bases remaining between them. The CDR3 totals 14 residues. Looked up from germline, CDR1 is LNHNV and CDR2 is YYDKDF (reference sequence). CDR3 bases: TGTGCCACCCGTTCGAAGGGGGGGGCCTACGAGCAGTACTTC. Its protein product is CATRSKGGAYEQYF.

The genes are TRBV29-1 and TRBJ2-7, with 8 bases fitting TRBD2. CDR3 length equals 14 residues. In germline, CDR1 is SQVTM, CDR2 ANQGSEA. Trimming at V came to 2 bases and at J to 4 bases, leaving 7 bases not matched to a gene. The CDR3, as DNA: TGCAGCGTTGAAAGGTTAGCGGGACGGTACGAGCAGTACTTC. It yields the protein CSVERLAGRYEQYF.

This clonotype occurred a few times. The chain carries TRBV7-9 and TRBJ2-7, with 12 bases that match TRBD2. Trimming took 3 bases from V and 2 from J; bases not matched to a gene: 5. Germline CDR1 reads SEHNR; CDR2 reads FQNEAQ (reference sequence). This CDR3 is 16 amino acids long. CDR3 nucleotides: TGTGCCAGCAGCTTGTCTAGCGGGAGGGCCGCCTACGAGCAGTACTTC. Translating gives CASSLSSGRAAYEQYF.

Many counts were recorded for this clonotype. V usage is TRBV28 and J usage is TRBJ1-1, with 11 positions matching TRBD1. Germline V CDR1 and CDR2: MDHEN, SYDVKM. The junction had 5 bases not matched to a gene; V was cut back by 8 bases and J by 3 bases. The CDR3 has 14 residues. CDR3 loop: CASRTGGSYTEAFF. The CDR3 nucleotides read TGTGCCAGCCGGACAGGGGGCTCGTACACTGAAGCTTTCTTT. The variable domain in full, with the rest retrieved from reference TRBV28 and TRBJ1-1, is DVKVTQSSRYLVKRTGEKVFLECVQDMDHENMFWYRQDPGLGLRLIYFSYDVKMKEKGDIPEGYSVSREKKERFSLILESASTNQTSMYLCASRTGGSYTEAFFGQGTRLTVV.